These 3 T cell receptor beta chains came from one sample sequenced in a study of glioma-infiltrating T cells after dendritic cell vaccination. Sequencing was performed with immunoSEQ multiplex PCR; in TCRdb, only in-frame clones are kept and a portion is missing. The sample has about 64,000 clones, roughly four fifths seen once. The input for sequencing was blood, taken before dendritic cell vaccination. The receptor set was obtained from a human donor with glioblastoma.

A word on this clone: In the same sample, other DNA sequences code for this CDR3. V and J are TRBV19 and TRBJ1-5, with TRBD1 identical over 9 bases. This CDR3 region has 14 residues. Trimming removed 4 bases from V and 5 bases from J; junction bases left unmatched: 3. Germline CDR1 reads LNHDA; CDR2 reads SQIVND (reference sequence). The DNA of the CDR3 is TGTGCCAGTAGTAGACAGGGGGGACATCAGCCCCAGCATTTT. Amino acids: CASSRQGGHQPQHF.

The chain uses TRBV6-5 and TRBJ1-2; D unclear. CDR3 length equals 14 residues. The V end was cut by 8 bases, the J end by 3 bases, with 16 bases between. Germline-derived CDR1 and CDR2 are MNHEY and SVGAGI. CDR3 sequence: CASGRWQLDYGYTF. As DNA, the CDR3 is TGTGCCAGCGGGAGGTGGCAGCTAGACTATGGCTACACCTTC.

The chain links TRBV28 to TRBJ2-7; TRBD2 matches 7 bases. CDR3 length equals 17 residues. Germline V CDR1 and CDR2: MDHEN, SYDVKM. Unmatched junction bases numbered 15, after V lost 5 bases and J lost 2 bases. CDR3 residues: CASSTSRGVAVTYEQYF. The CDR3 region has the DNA TGTGCCAGCAGTACCTCCCGGGGGGTAGCGGTTACCTACGAGCAGTACTTC. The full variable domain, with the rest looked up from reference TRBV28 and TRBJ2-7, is DVKVTQSSRYLVKRTGEKVFLECVQDMDHENMFWYRQDPGLGLRLIYFSYDVKMKEKGDIPEGYSVSREKKERFSLILESASTNQTSMYLCASSTSRGVAVTYEQYFGPGTRLTVT.